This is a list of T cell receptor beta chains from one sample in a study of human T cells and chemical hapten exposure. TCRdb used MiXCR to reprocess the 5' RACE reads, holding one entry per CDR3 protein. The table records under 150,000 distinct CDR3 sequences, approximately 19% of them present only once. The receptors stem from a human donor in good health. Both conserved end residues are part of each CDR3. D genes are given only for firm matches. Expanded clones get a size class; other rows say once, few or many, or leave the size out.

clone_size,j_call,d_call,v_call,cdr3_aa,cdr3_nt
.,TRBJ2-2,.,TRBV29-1,CSVEGASGMPNTGELFF,TGCAGCGTTGAGGGGGCCTCAGGAATGCCGAACACCGGGGAGCTGTTTTTT
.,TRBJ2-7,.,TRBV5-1,CASSLAGLTYEQYF,TGCGCCAGCAGCTTGGCGGGGCTTACCTACGAGCAGTACTTC
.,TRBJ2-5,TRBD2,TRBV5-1,CASSFSGSGGTQYF,TGCGCCAGCAGCTTTAGCGGGAGCGGGGGGACCCAGTACTTC
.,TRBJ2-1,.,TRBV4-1,CASRRVGLNSYNEQFF,TGCGCCAGCCGGAGGGTAGGACTTAACTCCTACAATGAGCAGTTCTTC
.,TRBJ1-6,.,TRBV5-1,CASSLNPDSPLHF,TGCGCCAGCAGCTTAAACCCCGATTCACCCCTCCACTTT
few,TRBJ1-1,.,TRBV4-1,CASSQDPRARGTEAFF,TGCGCCAGCAGCCAAGATCCGAGGGCCAGGGGCACTGAAGCTTTCTTT
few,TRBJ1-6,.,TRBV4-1,CASSSLGGSSPLHF,TGCGCCAGCAGCTCGCTGGGGGGGAGCTCACCCCTCCACTTT
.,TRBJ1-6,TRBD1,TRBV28,CASSAGDRMSPLHF,TGTGCCAGCAGTGCCGGGGACAGGATGTCACCCCTCCACTTT
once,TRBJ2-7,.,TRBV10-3,CAISELSGSYEQYF,TGTGCCATCAGTGAGTTGTCAGGGTCCTACGAGCAGTACTTC
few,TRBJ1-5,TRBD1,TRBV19,CASVRGRGNQPQHF,TGTGCCAGCGTTAGGGGGCGCGGAAATCAGCCCCAGCATTTT
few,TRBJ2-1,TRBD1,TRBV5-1,CASSPGRDRGTYNEQFF,TGCGCCAGCAGCCCAGGCCGGGACAGGGGCACCTACAATGAGCAGTTCTTC
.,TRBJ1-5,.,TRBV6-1,CASTPGRVGNQPQHF,TGTGCCAGCACCCCAGGGCGGGTGGGCAATCAGCCCCAGCATTTT
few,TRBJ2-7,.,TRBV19,CASSIEEYEYEQYF,TGTGCCAGTAGTATAGAGGAGTATGAGTACGAGCAGTACTTC
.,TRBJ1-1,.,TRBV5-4,CATRRGELNTEAFF,TGTGCCACCCGTAGGGGGGAATTGAACACTGAAGCTTTCTTT
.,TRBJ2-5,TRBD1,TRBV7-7,CASSSDRGTETQYF,TGTGCTAGCAGCTCGGACAGGGGAACGGAGACCCAGTACTTC
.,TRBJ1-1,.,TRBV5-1,CASSLGSNRVGTEAFF,TGCGCCAGCAGCTTGGGGAGTAACAGGGTTGGTACTGAAGCTTTCTTT
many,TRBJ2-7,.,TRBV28,CASSLTVTYEQYF,TGTGCCAGCAGTTTAACAGTTACCTACGAGCAGTACTTC
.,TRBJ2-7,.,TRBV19,CASSPANRELAYEQYF,TGTGCCAGTAGTCCAGCCAATCGGGAACTTGCCTACGAGCAGTACTTC
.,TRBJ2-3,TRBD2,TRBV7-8,CASSLSSGRSGPDTQYF,TGTGCCAGCAGCTTATCTAGCGGGAGGTCAGGCCCAGATACGCAGTATTTT
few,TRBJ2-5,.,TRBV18,CASSPPSTWAQYF,TGTGCCAGCTCACCACCCTCGACTTGGGCCCAGTACTTC
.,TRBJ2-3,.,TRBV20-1,CSAQGHADTQYF,TGCAGTGCTCAGGGGCATGCAGATACGCAGTATTTT
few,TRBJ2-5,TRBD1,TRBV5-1,CASSFFSGTVKETQYF,TGCGCCAGCAGCTTCTTCTCCGGGACAGTCAAAGAGACCCAGTACTTC
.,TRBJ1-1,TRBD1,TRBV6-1,CASRDRAVTEAFF,TGTGCCAGCAGAGACAGGGCAGTCACTGAAGCTTTCTTT
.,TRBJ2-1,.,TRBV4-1,CASSQDQATGLSSYNEQFF,TGCGCCAGCAGCCAAGATCAAGCAACGGGGTTAAGCTCCTACAATGAGCAGTTCTTC
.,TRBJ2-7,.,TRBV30,CAWSWGRGPYEQYF,TGTGCCTGGAGTTGGGGGAGGGGGCCCTACGAGCAGTACTTC
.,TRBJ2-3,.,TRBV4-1,CASSQGQFGVYTQYF,TGCGCCAGCAGCCAAGGACAGTTTGGGGTGTATACGCAGTATTTT
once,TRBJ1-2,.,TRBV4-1,CASSQDKARGNNYGYTF,TGCGCCAGCAGCCAAGATAAGGCGAGAGGAAACAACTATGGCTACACCTTC